This T cell receptor beta chain was identified during a study of beta chain features in type 1 diabetes. Germline V gene lookup returns CDR1 SGHDN and CDR2 FVKESK. Trimming took 1 base from V and 5 from J, leaving 14 bases between them. The CDR3 length is 15 residues. General study points: TCRB CDR3 length was moderately but significantly reduced in all four CD4+ subsets of Type 1 diabetes patients. cDNA-based sequencing might over-represent cells highly expressing TCR.

As concerns this clone: Its antigen is as yet unknown.

Expressed TCRB transcripts were sequenced because the isolated RNA had all been reverse transcribed beforehand. The table came from immunoSEQ multiplex PCR; TCRdb's copy has only in-frame clones and leaves some out. The table shows about 360,000 clones, with around 13% occurring only once. Material: naive CD4+ T cells from blood. The TCR comes from a man younger than 30 in good health. This chain connects TRBV14 to TRBJ1-1; a possible D gene is TRBD1 (5 bases). In nucleotides, the CDR3 is TGTGCCAGCAGCCAAGCCTTGGCAGGGCAAACTGAAGCTTTCTTT. Its protein is CASSQALAGQTEAFF.